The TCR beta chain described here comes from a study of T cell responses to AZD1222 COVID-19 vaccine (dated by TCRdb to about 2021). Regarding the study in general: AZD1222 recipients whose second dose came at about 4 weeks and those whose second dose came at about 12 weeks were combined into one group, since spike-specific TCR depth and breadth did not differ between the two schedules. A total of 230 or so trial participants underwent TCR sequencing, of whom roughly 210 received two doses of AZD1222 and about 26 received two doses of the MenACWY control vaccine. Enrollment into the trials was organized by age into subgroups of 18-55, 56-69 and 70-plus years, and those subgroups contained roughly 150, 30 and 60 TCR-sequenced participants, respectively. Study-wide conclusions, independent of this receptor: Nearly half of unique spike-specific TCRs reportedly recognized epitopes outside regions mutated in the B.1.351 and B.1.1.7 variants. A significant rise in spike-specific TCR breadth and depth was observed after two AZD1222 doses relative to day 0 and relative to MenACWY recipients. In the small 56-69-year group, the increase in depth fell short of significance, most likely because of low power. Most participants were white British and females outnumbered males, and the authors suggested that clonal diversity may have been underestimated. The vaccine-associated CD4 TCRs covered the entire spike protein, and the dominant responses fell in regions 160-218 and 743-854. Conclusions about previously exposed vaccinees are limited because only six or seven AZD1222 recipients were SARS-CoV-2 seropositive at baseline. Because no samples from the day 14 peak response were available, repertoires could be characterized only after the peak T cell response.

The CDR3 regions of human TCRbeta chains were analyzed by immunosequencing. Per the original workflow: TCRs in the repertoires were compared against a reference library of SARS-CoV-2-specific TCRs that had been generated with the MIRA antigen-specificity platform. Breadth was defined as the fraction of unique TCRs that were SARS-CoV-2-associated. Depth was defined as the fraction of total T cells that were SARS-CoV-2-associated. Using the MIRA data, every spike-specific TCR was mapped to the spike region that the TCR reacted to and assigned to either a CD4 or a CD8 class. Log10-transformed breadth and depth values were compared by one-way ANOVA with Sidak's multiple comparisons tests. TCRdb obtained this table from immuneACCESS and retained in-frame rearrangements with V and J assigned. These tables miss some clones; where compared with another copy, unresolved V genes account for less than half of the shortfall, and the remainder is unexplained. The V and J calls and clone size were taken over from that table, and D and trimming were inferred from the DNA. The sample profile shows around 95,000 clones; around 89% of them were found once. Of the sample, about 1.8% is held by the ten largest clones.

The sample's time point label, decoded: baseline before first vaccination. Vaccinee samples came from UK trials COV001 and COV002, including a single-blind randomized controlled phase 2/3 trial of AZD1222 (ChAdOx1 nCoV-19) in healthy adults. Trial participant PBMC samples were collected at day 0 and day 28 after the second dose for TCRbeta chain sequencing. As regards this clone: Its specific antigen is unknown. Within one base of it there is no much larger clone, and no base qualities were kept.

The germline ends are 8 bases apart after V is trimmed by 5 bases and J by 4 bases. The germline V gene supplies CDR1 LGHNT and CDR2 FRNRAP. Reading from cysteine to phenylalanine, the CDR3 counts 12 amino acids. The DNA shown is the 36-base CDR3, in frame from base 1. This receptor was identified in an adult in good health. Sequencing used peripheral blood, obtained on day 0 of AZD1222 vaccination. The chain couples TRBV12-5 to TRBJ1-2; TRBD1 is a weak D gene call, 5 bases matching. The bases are TGTGCTAGTGGTCAGGGTTCCTATGGCTACACCTTC. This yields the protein CASGQGSYGYTF.